The 6 T cell receptor beta chains below come from one sample, sequenced in a study of T cells after yellow fever vaccination. TCRdb re-called the 5' RACE reads through MiXCR, storing one row per CDR3 protein. The sample contains a few hundred thousand distinct CDR3 sequences, around 4% of which appear only once. The sequenced sample was PBMCs, obtained on the day of the yellow fever booster vaccination. These receptors all come from a man younger than 35 who received the YFV17D yellow fever vaccine.

The CDR3 sequence is CASRPGQGINEQYV. In DNA form, the CDR3 reads TGTGCCAGCAGGCCGGGACAGGGGATCAACGAGCAGTACGTC. J is TRBJ2-7 and V is TRBV6-5, with 10 bases aligning to TRBD1. V shed 6 bases, J shed 5 bases, and the junction held 7 bases outside the gene matches. Germline V gene data show CDR1 as MNHEY and CDR2 as SVGAGI. CDR3 length: 14 amino acids.

This clonotype has a handful of counts. V gene TRBV12-3 or TRBV12-4 combines with J gene TRBJ2-2; 9 nucleotides line up with TRBD1. V gave up 5 bases and J gave up 4 bases; unmatched junction bases: 5. This CDR3 contains 15 residues. The CDR3 DNA sequence: TGTGCCAGCAGTCAAGGGACAGGGAGCACCGGGGAGCTGTTTTTT. Amino acids: CASSQGTGSTGELFF.

As to this clonotype: A read error is possible here, since a much larger clone lies one base away. The chain carries TRBV7-3 and TRBJ2-1; D gene uncertain. This CDR3 is built from 13 residues. Germline V CDR1 and CDR2: SGHTA, FQGTGA. Trimming shortened V by 2 bases and J by 12 bases, and 14 bases separated the two germline ends. CDR3 protein: CASSLPVRDGQFF. The CDR3 region has the DNA TGTGCCAGCAGCTTACCCGTAAGGGATGGGCAGTTCTTC.

This clonotype occurred many times. The genes are TRBV7-6 and TRBJ2-1; 12 nucleotides agree with TRBD2. CDR1 and CDR2 from the germline V gene are SGHVS and FNYEAQ. This CDR3 comprises 16 residues. V was pared by 0 bases and J by 8 bases, with 5 bases of the junction left unmatched. The CDR3: CASSLARLAGVYEQFF. CDR3 in DNA: TGTGCCAGCAGCTTAGCAAGACTAGCGGGGGTTTATGAGCAGTTCTTC.

This clonotype has a handful of counts. The CDR3 is CASRKTPSTDTQYF. The CDR3 DNA is TGTGCCAGCAGAAAGACACCTAGCACAGATACGCAGTATTTT. The rearrangement links TRBV6-4 to TRBJ2-3; D remains unclear. The germline gives CDR1 MRHNA, CDR2 SNTAGT. Trimming pared 6 bases from V and 0 bases from J, leaving 10 bases between. The CDR3 runs to 14 residues.

At least ten counts were recorded for this clonotype. The rearrangement joins TRBV7-2 to TRBJ1-5; 7 bases align to TRBD1. Unmatched junction bases numbered 7, after V lost 8 bases and J lost 6 bases. CDR3 length equals 13 residues. Germline CDR1 is SGHTA and CDR2 is FQGNSA. This CDR3 reads CASATDRAQPQHF. In DNA form, the CDR3 reads TGTGCCAGCGCCACAGACAGGGCTCAGCCCCAGCATTTT.